The rows below give T cell receptor beta chains drawn from one sample of a study of graft-versus-host responses after intestinal transplantation. Repertoires were generated with immunoSEQ multiplex PCR, while TCRdb's copy carries only in-frame clones and drops some. Of about 99,000 clones listed, less than 90% are singletons. Their recognized antigens are unknown. Sequenced material: unstimulated CD4+ T cells sorted from spleen or lymph node cells, taken before intestinal transplant. Source of these receptors: a human donor who received an intestinal transplant. Each CDR3 is given with its conserved first and last residue. The D gene is left open where the match is weak. Where a row states a size, it is once, few, many or the class of an expanded clone; other rows omit it.

j_call d_call v_call clone_size cdr3_nt cdr3_aa
TRBJ1-1 - TRBV6-1 medium-sized TGTGCCAGCAAGCGGGTGGGCCGGGAGGCTTTCTTT CASKRVGREAFF
TRBJ1-1 - TRBV7-9 - TGTGCCAGCAACACAGCCAGGGGAGGGAACACTGAAGCTTTCTTT CASNTARGGNTEAFF
TRBJ2-7 - TRBV27 - TGTGCCAGCAGTTTAGGGTTCCCTGGCTACGAGCAGTACTTC CASSLGFPGYEQYF
TRBJ1-6 - TRBV5-3 - TGTGCCAGAAGCTTGGTGCCGGTCCGGGGTAATTCACCCCTCCACTTT CARSLVPVRGNSPLHF
TRBJ1-6 - TRBV18 few TGTGCCAGCTCAGGGCAGGCAAATTCACCCCTCCACTTT CASSGQANSPLHF
TRBJ1-1 TRBD1 TRBV18 - TGTGCCAGCTCACGACAGGGAAGGACTGAAGCTTTCTTT CASSRQGRTEAFF
TRBJ1-2 - TRBV6-5 - TGTGCCAGCAGTTACTCCAGAAACTATGGCTACACCTTC CASSYSRNYGYTF
TRBJ2-7 - TRBV6-5 - TGTGCCAGCAGAGAGGTGGTGGGGTACGAGCAGTACTTC CASREVVGYEQYF
TRBJ1-5 TRBD1 TRBV19 once TGTGCCAGTAGACCATGGGGACAGGCGGGCAATCAGCCCCAGCATTTT CASRPWGQAGNQPQHF
TRBJ2-5 - TRBV18 - TGTGCCAGCTCACCACCGTCCACGTCTCGGGAGCAGTACTTC CASSPPSTSREQYF
TRBJ2-1 TRBD2 TRBV7-9 - TGTGCCAGCAGCTTACGGGGGGGCATGAATGAGCAGTTCTTC CASSLRGGMNEQFF
TRBJ2-1 TRBD2 TRBV18 - TGTGCCAGCTCACAGGCGCATAGCGGGGTGGGCTCCTACAATGAGCAGTTCTTC CASSQAHSGVGSYNEQFF
TRBJ1-1 - TRBV27 - TGTGCCAGCAGTTTACTGCTGAACACTGAAGCTTTCTTT CASSLLLNTEAFF
TRBJ1-2 - TRBV27 - TGTGCCAGCACCTCGGGACTGATGACCGGCTACACCTTC CASTSGLMTGYTF
TRBJ2-2 - TRBV5-1 - TGCGCCAGCAGCGAGGCCGTGGGGGCCACCGGGGAGCTGTTTTTT CASSEAVGATGELFF
TRBJ2-7 - TRBV5-4 once TGTGCCAGCAGCTCTACCTTAAGCTCCTACGAGCAGTACTTC CASSSTLSSYEQYF
TRBJ1-1 - TRBV29-1 - TGCAGCGTCGAGGGACGGATGAACACTGAAGCTTTCTTT CSVEGRMNTEAFF
TRBJ1-3 - TRBV7-3 - TGTGCCAGCAGCCAAACGGGGACCTCTGGAAACACCATATATTTT CASSQTGTSGNTIYF
TRBJ2-7 TRBD2 TRBV5-4 - TGTGCCAGCAGCTTGGGGCTAGCGGGAGTAGGGCCCTACGAGCAGTACTTC CASSLGLAGVGPYEQYF
TRBJ2-2 - TRBV14 - TGTGCCAGCAGCCACCGCCGATCGGCAGGGGCCACCGGGGAGCTGTTTTTT CASSHRRSAGATGELFF
TRBJ2-7 - TRBV4-1 - TGCGCCAGCAGCCCGCCTGGGGTTAGGTCCTACGAGCAGTACTTC CASSPPGVRSYEQYF
TRBJ2-3 - TRBV5-4 - TGTGCCAGCAGCTTGGGAATAGTCAGGGTTACAGATACGCAGTATTTT CASSLGIVRVTDTQYF
TRBJ2-7 - TRBV18 - TGTGCCAGCTCTTCTGCCGCCTACGAGCAGTACTTC CASSSAAYEQYF
TRBJ1-6 - TRBV14 - TGTGCCAGCAGCCGGACCTATAATTCACCCCTCCACTTT CASSRTYNSPLHF
TRBJ2-3 - TRBV5-1 - TGCGCCAGCAGCTTGGGAAGTGGCACAGATACGCAGTATTTT CASSLGSGTDTQYF